This is a list of T cell receptor beta chains from one sample in a study of identifying expanded T cells in peripheral blood. Measured with immunoSEQ multiplex PCR; TCRdb has only the in-frame clones, and not every one. This sample has 100,000 or so clones, with about 83% found just once. Sequences were obtained from blood. The receptor source for this set is a person aged 18 to 70 in good health. Each CDR3 is given with its conserved first and last residue. The D gene is left open where the match is weak. Rows may omit the clone size; those that give it use once, few, many or a size class.

d_gene	abundance	v_gene	j_gene	CDR3nt	CDR3aa
TRBD1	NA	TRBV19	TRBJ1-4	TGTGCCACCGGGACAGGGGTACGCGAAAAACTGTTTTTT	CATGTGVREKLFF
NA	NA	TRBV7-2	TRBJ2-7	TGTGCCAGCAGCGACCTCTACGAGCAGTACTTC	CASSDLYEQYF
TRBD2	NA	TRBV7-8	TRBJ2-5	TGTGCCAGCAGCCTAACCTTCGGGACTAGCGGGGGGGCCTCCTTGGAGACCCAGTACTTC	CASSLTFGTSGGASLETQYF
NA	NA	TRBV15	TRBJ1-2	TGTGCCACCAGCAGAGATCCTGGAAACTATGGCTACACCTTC	CATSRDPGNYGYTF
NA	NA	TRBV9	TRBJ2-7	TGTGCCAGCAGCGGTTCCCAGTGGGGGGGCACCTACGAGCAGTACTTC	CASSGSQWGGTYEQYF
NA	NA	TRBV4-1	TRBJ1-5	TGCGCCAGCAGCCAAGATATCAATCAGCCCCAGCATTTT	CASSQDINQPQHF
TRBD2	NA	TRBV28	TRBJ2-3	TGTGCCAGCGGGGGGGGACCCGGCACAGATACGCAGTATTTT	CASGGGPGTDTQYF
NA	NA	TRBV6-1	TRBJ1-1	TGTGCCAGCACCCTCCGGGACCCTCCGAACACTGAAGCTTTCTTT	CASTLRDPPNTEAFF
TRBD1	NA	TRBV5-8	TRBJ2-2	TGTGCCAGCCCAAAGGGGGCCAGGGCCTCGAACACCGGGGAGCTGTTTTTT	CASPKGARASNTGELFF
TRBD2	NA	TRBV19	TRBJ2-1	TGTGCCAGTACCCTTTCGGGGCGGGGGGGCCGACATGAGCAGTTCTTC	CASTLSGRGGRHEQFF
TRBD1	few	TRBV28	TRBJ1-2	TGTGCCAGCGTAACCGGGACAGGGAACTATGGCTACACCTTC	CASVTGTGNYGYTF
NA	NA	TRBV9	TRBJ2-3	TGTGCCAGCAGCGTAGGTCCCACAGATACGCAGTATTTT	CASSVGPTDTQYF
NA	NA	TRBV4-3	TRBJ2-3	TGCGCCAGCAGCCAAGCCGGGGGGACAGTCAGCACAGATACGCAGTATTTT	CASSQAGGTVSTDTQYF
NA	NA	TRBV27	TRBJ2-5	TGTGCCAGCAGTCTAATCACCCAAGAGACCCAGTACTTC	CASSLITQETQYF
NA	NA	TRBV5-6	TRBJ2-7	TGTGCCAGCAGCCGGGGACACAGCTACGAGCAGTACTTC	CASSRGHSYEQYF
NA	NA	TRBV9	TRBJ2-3	TGTGCCAGCAGCCCTTCATCCCAGATCAGCACAGATACGCAGTATTTT	CASSPSSQISTDTQYF
NA	once	TRBV30	TRBJ2-5	TGTGCCTGGAGTCTGGAGACCCAGTACTTC	CAWSLETQYF
TRBD1	NA	TRBV5-6	TRBJ2-7	TGTGCCAGCAGCTTGGCGTTAGAAGGACAGGGGGCCTACGAGCAGTACTTC	CASSLALEGQGAYEQYF
TRBD1	NA	TRBV5-1	TRBJ2-5	TGCGCCAGCAGCGCGGGCGGAGTCGACAGGGTTGGGGGCGAGACCCAGTACTTC	CASSAGGVDRVGGETQYF
NA	NA	TRBV4-3	TRBJ1-1	TGCGCCAGCAGCCAAGGTAGAAACTTTGCCTTT	CASSQGRNFAF
TRBD2	many	TRBV6-1	TRBJ2-2	TGTGCCAGCAGTGAAGCGCGGGGGGCCGGGGAGCTGTTTTTT	CASSEARGAGELFF
TRBD1	NA	TRBV6-5	TRBJ1-5	TGTGCCAGCAGGCGAGACAGGGCCCCCAATCAGCCCCAGCATTTT	CASRRDRAPNQPQHF
NA	NA	TRBV6-1	TRBJ1-4	TGTGCCAGCAGTGAAGCCGGTGGCGAAAAACTGTTTTTT	CASSEAGGEKLFF
TRBD2	NA	TRBV4-2	TRBJ2-3	TGTGCCAGCGGACTAGCGGGGACGAGCACAGATACGCAGTATTTT	CASGLAGTSTDTQYF
NA	NA	TRBV13	TRBJ2-1	TGTGCCAGCAGCTTAGGGTGGAAGGAACAATACAATGAGCAGTTCTTC	CASSLGWKEQYNEQFF
NA	NA	TRBV7-2	TRBJ1-4	TGTGCCAGCAGCTTCCAGGGAGGTGATGAAAAACTGTTTTTT	CASSFQGGDEKLFF
NA	NA	TRBV27	TRBJ1-2	TGTGCCAGCAGTCCACGGCCCGGACAGTATGGCTACACCTTC	CASSPRPGQYGYTF
NA	NA	TRBV6-5	TRBJ1-4	TGTGCCAGCAGTTACTCCGGGTCTGGGGGTGAAAAACTGTTTTTT	CASSYSGSGGEKLFF
NA	NA	TRBV27	TRBJ1-1	TGTGCCAGCAGTTTTTCGGCCCTCCAGGACAGAACCGAAGCTTTCTTT	CASSFSALQDRTEAFF
NA	NA	TRBV20-1	TRBJ2-3	TGCAGTGCTAGGCCGGGGGATACGCAGTATTTT	CSARPGDTQYF
NA	once	TRBV6-5	TRBJ2-1	TGTGCCAGCAGGCCCTGGGACCGGCGTGAGCAGTTCTTC	CASRPWDRREQFF
TRBD1	NA	TRBV27	TRBJ1-5	TGTGCCAGCAGTCCGTCATACAGGGGACCCGCGCCCCAGCATTTT	CASSPSYRGPAPQHF
TRBD1	NA	TRBV28	TRBJ2-5	TGTGCCAGCAGAAAGGGGACAGCGCAAGAGACCCAGTACTTC	CASRKGTAQETQYF
NA	NA	TRBV20-1	TRBJ2-2	TGCAGTGTCGAGGACGCCGGGGAGCTGTTTTTT	CSVEDAGELFF
NA	NA	TRBV19	TRBJ1-4	TGTGCCAGTAGTATAGTAGGGAATGAAAAACTGTTTTTT	CASSIVGNEKLFF
TRBD1	NA	TRBV15	TRBJ2-4	TGTGCCACCAGCAGAGACCACTTGGGACAGGTTGCGGTCGATGTTAGAAACATTCAGTACTTC	CATSRDHLGQVAVDVRNIQYF
TRBD1	NA	TRBV11-1	TRBJ1-2	TGTGCCAGCAGCTCAAGACAGGGTAATCGTGGCTACACCTTC	CASSSRQGNRGYTF
TRBD2	once	TRBV11-2	TRBJ2-3	TGTGCCAGCAGCCCCGGACTAGCGGGGGACACAGATACGCAGTATTTT	CASSPGLAGDTDTQYF
NA	NA	TRBV19	TRBJ2-1	TGTGCCAGTAGTTGGTCGAACGGGGCCTACAATGAGCAGTTCTTC	CASSWSNGAYNEQFF
NA	NA	TRBV6-5	TRBJ2-2	TGTGCCAGCAGTTACACAGGTCCCGACACCGGGGAGCTGTTTTTT	CASSYTGPDTGELFF
NA	NA	TRBV7-2	TRBJ1-1	TGTGCCAGCAGCTCGCGGGAACAGGGACTGGAAGCTTTCTTT	CASSSREQGLEAFF
NA	NA	TRBV4-3	TRBJ1-2	TGCGCCAGCAGCCAAGATGTGGGTTGGGGCGGCTACACCTTC	CASSQDVGWGGYTF
NA	NA	TRBV6-1	TRBJ1-2	TGTGCCAGCAGACCTCAGGGTAATTACTATGGCTACACCTTC	CASRPQGNYYGYTF
NA	NA	TRBV4-1	TRBJ1-4	TGCGCCAGCAGTTTCACACCGGGACTGAGTAATGAAAAACTGTTTTTT	CASSFTPGLSNEKLFF
NA	NA	TRBV14	TRBJ1-1	TGTGCCAGCAGCCAATATAGGGAAGCTGAAGCTTTCTTT	CASSQYREAEAFF